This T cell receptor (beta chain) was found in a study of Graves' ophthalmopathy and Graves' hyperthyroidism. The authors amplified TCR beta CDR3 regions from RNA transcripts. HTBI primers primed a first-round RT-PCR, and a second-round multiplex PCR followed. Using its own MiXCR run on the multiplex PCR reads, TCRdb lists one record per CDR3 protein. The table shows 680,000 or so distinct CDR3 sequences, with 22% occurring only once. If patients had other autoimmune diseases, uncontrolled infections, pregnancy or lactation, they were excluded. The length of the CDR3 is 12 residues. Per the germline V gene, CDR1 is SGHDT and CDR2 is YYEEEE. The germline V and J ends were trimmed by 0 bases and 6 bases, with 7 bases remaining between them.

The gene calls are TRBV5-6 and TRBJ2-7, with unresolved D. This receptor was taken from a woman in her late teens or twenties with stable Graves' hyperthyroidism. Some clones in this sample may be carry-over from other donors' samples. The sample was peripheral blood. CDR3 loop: CASSLVRSEQYF. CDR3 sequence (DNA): TGTGCCAGCAGCTTGGTGAGATCCGAGCAGTACTTC.